This paragraph reports one T cell receptor beta chain. The germline gene is not matched at one end of the junction; a read error may be the cause. This specimen comes from a study of T cells in Graves' hyperthyroidism and ophthalmopathy. RNA transcripts served as the template for amplifying TCR beta CDR3 regions. A set of HTBI primers served as the primers for a first-round RT-PCR of the TCR CDR3. TCRdb re-called the multiplex PCR reads through MiXCR, storing one row per CDR3 protein. The sample yields around 500,000 distinct CDR3 sequences, under 25% seen once. The CDR3 runs 19 residues. The germline CDR1 and CDR2 sequences are SGHVS and FQNEAQ. Not enrolled were patients with uncontrolled infection, other autoimmune disease, pregnancy or lactation. Diagnosis relied on clinical symptoms, serum thyroxine and TRAb, thyroid ultrasound and orbital computed tomography.

The chain has TRBV7-8 and TRBJ2-3, with TRBD2 matching over 10 bases. Material for sequencing was blood. This sequence was found in a woman aged 70-85 years with Graves' ophthalmopathy. The CDR3 DNA reads TGCGCCAGCAGCCAAGATCGGGCTAGCGGGAGCCTACTAAAGGATACGCAGTATTTT. It encodes CASSQDRASGSLLKDTQYF.